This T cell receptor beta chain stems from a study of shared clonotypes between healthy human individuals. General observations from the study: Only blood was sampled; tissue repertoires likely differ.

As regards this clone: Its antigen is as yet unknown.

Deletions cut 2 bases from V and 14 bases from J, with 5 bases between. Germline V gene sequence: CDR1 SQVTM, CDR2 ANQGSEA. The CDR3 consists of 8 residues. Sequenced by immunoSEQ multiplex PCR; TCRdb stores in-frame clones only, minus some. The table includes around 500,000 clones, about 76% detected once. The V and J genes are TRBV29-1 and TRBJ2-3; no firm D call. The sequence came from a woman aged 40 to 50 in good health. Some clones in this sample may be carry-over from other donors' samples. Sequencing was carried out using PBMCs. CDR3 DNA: TGCAGCGTTGAATCTATGTATTTT. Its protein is CSVESMYF.